This T cell receptor (beta chain) comes out of a study of technical replicates of blood from a handful of donors (dated by TCRdb to 2016 to 2017). In the case of this clone: Its antigen target is currently unknown. No quality values exist for individual bases; no much larger clone is one base distant.

After removal of 4 bases from V and 0 bases from J, the junction retains 9 bases not matched to a gene. The CDR3, cysteine through phenylalanine, is 18 amino acids long. The retained sequence is limited to the CDR3, 54 bases, with the frame set at the first base. Reading the germline V gene (reference sequence) gives CDR1 SGHNT and CDR2 YYREEE. The library was generated by the immunoSEQ multiplex PCR assay. Held by TCRdb, this immuneACCESS table contains in-frame sequences only and omits some clones. Under half of the omission traces to an unresolved V gene where checked; the cause of the rest is unknown. This sample lists more than 65,000 clones; over 90% were detected once. About 0.25% of the sample is held by the ten biggest clonotypes.

The sample consisted of T cells isolated from PBMCs. The chain links TRBV5-4 with TRBJ2-1, with TRBD2 matching 11 junction bases. This receptor was obtained from a human donor in good health. CDR3 reads: CASSEGLAEISSYNEQFF. The sequenced DNA: TGTGCCAGCAGCGAGGGACTAGCGGAAATCAGCTCCTACAATGAGCAGTTCTTC. Beyond the CDR3, the reference TRBV5-4 and TRBJ2-1 genes provide the residues; the full variable domain reads: ETGVTQSPTHLIKTRGQQVTLRCSSQSGHNTVSWYQQALGQGPQFIFQYYREEENGRGNFPPRFSGLQFPNYSSELNVNALELDDSALYLCASSEGLAEISSYNEQFFGPGTRLTVL.